The subject of this entry is one T cell receptor beta chain. Some clones are missing from TCRdb's copy, which holds only in-frame ones; the method was immunoSEQ multiplex PCR. The sample has 200,000 or so clones, 75% to 90% seen once; the top ten hold approximately 6.5%. These data belong to a study of blood T cell repertoires in COVID-19. The CDR3 consists of 16 residues. The V gene's germline CDR1 is SGDLS and CDR2 YYNGEE. Trimming removed 0 bases from V and 7 bases from J; junction bases left unmatched: 10. Sequencing was performed on peripheral blood. The chain employs TRBV9 and TRBJ2-1; 7 nucleotides line up with TRBD2. The sequence came from a woman aged 40-49 years with acute or convalescent COVID-19. The CDR3 loop reads CASSVGGLPFGNEQFF. The CDR3 DNA sequence: TGTGCCAGCAGCGTAGGGGGACTACCTTTCGGTAATGAGCAGTTCTTC.